This passage covers 4 T cell receptor beta chains from one sample sequenced in a study of T cells after yellow fever vaccination. TCRdb recomputed calls from the 5' RACE reads with MiXCR, one row per CDR3 protein. The sample consists of some 350,000 distinct CDR3 sequences, 8.7% of them appearing once. Material: PBMCs, obtained on the day of the first yellow fever vaccination. These receptors all come from a man younger than 35 who received the YFV17D yellow fever vaccine.

This clonotype appeared many times. The chain is built from TRBV18 and TRBJ2-3, with 8 nucleotides matching TRBD1. The germline V gene encodes CDR1 KGHSH and CDR2 LQKENI. The CDR3 runs 14 residues. The V segment lost 6 bases and the J segment 0 bases; nucleotides outside the gene matches: 2. CDR3 amino acids: CASSRTGSTDTQYF. The DNA for the CDR3 is TGTGCCAGCTCTCGGACAGGGAGCACAGATACGCAGTATTTT.

This clonotype was detected ten times or more. The chain employs TRBV7-2 and TRBJ2-3, with unresolved D. Germline assignment: CDR1 SGHTA and CDR2 FQGNSA. The CDR3 sequence is 12 residues long. Trimming took off 5 bases at V and 5 bases at J, with 8 bases between the two ends. CDR3 in amino acids: CASSPHLDTQYF. CDR3 bases: TGTGCCAGCAGCCCCCACTTAGATACGCAGTATTTT.

There are a few counts of this clonotype. The rearrangement links TRBV6-2 or TRBV6-3 to TRBJ2-5; 10 bases align to TRBD2. Germline lookup yields CDR1 MNHEY and CDR2 SVGEGT. The CDR3 is made up of 18 amino acids. Trimming took 4 bases from V and 2 from J; bases not matched to a gene: 13. The chain's CDR3 is CASSSRGYGLAAQETQYF. The CDR3 DNA reads as TGTGCCAGCAGTTCTAGGGGGTACGGACTAGCGGCACAAGAGACCCAGTACTTC.

V and J are TRBV20-1 and TRBJ2-1; D is undetermined. Germline V CDR1 and CDR2: DFQATT, SNEGSKA (reference sequence). V shed 0 bases and J shed 3 bases, with 9 bases lying between them. This CDR3 contains 14 residues. Here the CDR3 reads CSARETASYNEQFF. The CDR3 nucleotides are TGCAGTGCTAGAGAGACCGCCAGCTACAATGAGCAGTTCTTC.